These 4 T cell receptor beta chains came from one sample sequenced in a study of blood T cells in healthy people across ages. Combining a sample-barcoded 5' primer with a J-beta primer mix, a second PCR ran for 7 to 11 cycles. TCRdb re-called the 5' RACE reads through MiXCR, storing one row per CDR3 protein. The data hold about 900,000 distinct CDR3 sequences, with about 62% observed a single time. Sequenced material: blood. The source is a man aged 25-45 years in good health.

This clonotype was counted at least ten times. For the CDR3, the DNA is TGTGCCAGCAGTTACCGGGTCTCCTACGAGCAGTACTTC. It translates to CASSYRVSYEQYF. V gene TRBV27 combines with J gene TRBJ2-7; D is ambiguous. V was trimmed by 4 bases and J by 0 bases, leaving 7 bases between them. This CDR3 is 13 amino acids long. The germline CDR1 and CDR2 sequences are MNHEY and SMNVEV (reference sequence).

The chain carries TRBV6-2 or TRBV6-3 and TRBJ1-2, with a tentative D call TRBD1 (6 bases). The V gene lost 2 bases and the J gene lost 5 bases, with 12 bases spanning the gap. This CDR3 contains 14 residues. CDR1 MNHEY and CDR2 SVGEGT come from the germline V gene. CDR3 coding DNA: TGTGCCAGCAGTTACGCGGACAGTAGATATGGCTACACCTTC. It codes for CASSYADSRYGYTF.

This clonotype appeared once. The rearrangement links TRBV6-5 to TRBJ2-5, with 8 bases aligning to TRBD2. The CDR3 length is 15 residues. The V and J ends lost 6 bases and 5 bases, in that order; junction bases with no gene match: 11. Germline CDR1 is MNHEY and CDR2 is SVGAGI. The CDR3 DNA reads as TGTGCCAGCAGACCCCAACTAGCGGTCCGCGAGACCCAGTACTTC. It is translated as CASRPQLAVRETQYF.

The rearrangement joins TRBV29-1 to TRBJ2-5; D ambiguous. CDR3 length equals 13 residues. The germline V and J ends were trimmed by 8 bases and 5 bases, with 18 bases remaining between them. Looked up from germline, CDR1 is SQVTM and CDR2 is ANQGSEA. The CDR3 here is CSTHVSAGETQYF. In nucleotides, the CDR3 is TGCAGCACCCATGTGAGCGCCGGGGAGACCCAGTACTTC.